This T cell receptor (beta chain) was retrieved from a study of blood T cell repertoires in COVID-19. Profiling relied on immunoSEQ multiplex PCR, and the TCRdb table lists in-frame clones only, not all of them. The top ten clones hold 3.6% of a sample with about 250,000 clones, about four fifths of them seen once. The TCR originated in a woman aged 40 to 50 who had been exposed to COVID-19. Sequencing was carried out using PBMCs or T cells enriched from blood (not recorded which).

CDR3 bases: TGTGCCAGCAACGTGGGTCGAGGCACCGGGGAGCTGTTTTTT. Amino acid sequence: CASNVGRGTGELFF. The chain is built from TRBV5-4 and TRBJ2-2; no clear D. In germline, CDR1 is SGHNT, CDR2 YYREEE (reference sequence). There are 14 residues in the CDR3. Trimming took 6 bases from V and 4 from J, leaving 13 bases between them.